Listed here are 4 T cell receptor beta chains from one sample, sequenced in a study of T cells after somatic rescue of genetic block. This table comes from immunoSEQ multiplex PCR, and its TCRdb copy is limited to in-frame clones, with some not included. The profile shows over 10,000 clones, 73% of them singletons. Sequencing was done on a sample of peripheral blood mononuclear cells (PBMCs). The receptors were sampled from a boy aged 10-17 years.

V is TRBV18 and J is TRBJ2-3, with 10 bases lining up with TRBD2. Trimming cost V 1 base and J 0 bases; bases outside gene matches: 4. CDR1 and CDR2 from the germline V gene are KGHSH and LQKENI. CDR3 length: 17 residues. Written as DNA, the CDR3 is TGTGCCAGCTCACCACTAGGACTAGCGGTTAGCACAGATACGCAGTATTTT. It yields the protein CASSPLGLAVSTDTQYF. The full variable domain, in which reference TRBV18 and TRBJ2-3 provide the parts outside the CDR3, is NAGVMQNPRHLVRRRGQEARLRCSPMKGHSHVYWYRQLPEEGLKFMVYLQKENIIDESGMPKERFSAEFPKEGPSILRIQQVVRGDSAAYFCASSPLGLAVSTDTQYFGPGTRLTVL.

V and J are TRBV10-3 and TRBJ2-5; the D is unclear. CDR3 length: 16 amino acids. Trimming took off 0 bases at V and 2 bases at J, with 13 bases between the two ends. Germline V gene sequence: CDR1 ENHRY, CDR2 SYGVKD. Here the CDR3 reads CAISESGLGKQETQYF. CDR3 bases: TGTGCCATCAGTGAGTCGGGGTTGGGGAAACAAGAGACCCAGTACTTC.

The J gene is TRBJ1-6, the V gene TRBV28; D is unresolved. The ends were cut back, 7 bases at V and 9 bases at J, with 19 bases in the middle. The CDR3 is 15 amino acids. Per germline, CDR1 MDHEN and CDR2 SYDVKM. DNA for the CDR3: TGTGCCAGCACCCCTGGACGCTCGTGGGGTTCACCCCTCCACTTT. Translated, it gives CASTPGRSWGSPLHF.

The chain couples TRBV18 to TRBJ1-3, with D unclear. The germline gives CDR1 KGHSH, CDR2 LQKENI. The CDR3 is 14 residues long. V was clipped by 3 bases and J by 2 bases, with 8 bases between them. This CDR3 reads CASSPDWTGNTIYF. DNA of the CDR3: TGTGCCAGCTCACCCGATTGGACTGGAAACACCATATATTTT.